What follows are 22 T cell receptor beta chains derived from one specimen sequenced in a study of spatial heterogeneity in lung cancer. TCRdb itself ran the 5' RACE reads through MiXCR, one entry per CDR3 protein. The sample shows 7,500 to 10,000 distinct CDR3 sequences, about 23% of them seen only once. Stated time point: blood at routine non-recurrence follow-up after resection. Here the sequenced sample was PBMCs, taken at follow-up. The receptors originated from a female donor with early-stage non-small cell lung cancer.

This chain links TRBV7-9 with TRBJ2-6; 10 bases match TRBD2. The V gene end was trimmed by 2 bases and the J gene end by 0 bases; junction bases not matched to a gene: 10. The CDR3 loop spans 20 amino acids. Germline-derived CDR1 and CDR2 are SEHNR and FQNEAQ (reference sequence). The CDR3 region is CASSLTFGLAAFSGANVLTF. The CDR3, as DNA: TGTGCCAGCAGCTTAACTTTCGGACTAGCGGCCTTCTCTGGGGCCAACGTCCTGACTTTC. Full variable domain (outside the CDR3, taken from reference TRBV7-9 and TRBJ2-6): DTGVSQNPRHKITKRGQNVTFRCDPISEHNRLYWYRQTLGQGPEFLTYFQNEAQLEKSRLLSDRFSAERPKGSFSTLEIQRTEQGDSAMYLCASSLTFGLAAFSGANVLTFGAGSRLTVL.

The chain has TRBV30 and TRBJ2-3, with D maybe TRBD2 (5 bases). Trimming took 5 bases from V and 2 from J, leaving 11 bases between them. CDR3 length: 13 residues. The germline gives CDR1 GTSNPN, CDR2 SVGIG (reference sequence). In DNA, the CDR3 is TGTGCCTGGCAAGCGGAAAACACAGATACGCAGTATTTT. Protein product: CAWQAENTDTQYF. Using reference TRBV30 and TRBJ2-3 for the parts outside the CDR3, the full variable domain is SQTIHQWPATLVQPVGSPLSLECTVEGTSNPNLYWYRQAAGRGLQLLFYSVGIGQISSEVPQNLSASRPQDRQFILSSKKLLLSDSGFYLCAWQAENTDTQYFGPGTRLTVL.

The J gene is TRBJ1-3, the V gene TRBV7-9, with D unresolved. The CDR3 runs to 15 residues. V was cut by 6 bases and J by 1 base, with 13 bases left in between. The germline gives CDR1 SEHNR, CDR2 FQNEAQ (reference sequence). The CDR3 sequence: CASRRTTESGNTIYF. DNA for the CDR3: TGTGCCAGCAGACGAACGACCGAGTCTGGAAACACCATATATTTT. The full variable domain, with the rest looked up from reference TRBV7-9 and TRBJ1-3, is DTGVSQNPRHKITKRGQNVTFRCDPISEHNRLYWYRQTLGQGPEFLTYFQNEAQLEKSRLLSDRFSAERPKGSFSTLEIQRTEQGDSAMYLCASRRTTESGNTIYFGEGSWLTVV.

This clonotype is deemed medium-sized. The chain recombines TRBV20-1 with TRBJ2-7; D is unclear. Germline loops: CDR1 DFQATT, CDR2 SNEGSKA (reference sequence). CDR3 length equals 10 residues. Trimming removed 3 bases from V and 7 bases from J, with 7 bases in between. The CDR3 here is CSASAGEQYF. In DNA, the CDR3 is TGCAGTGCTAGCGCAGGAGAGCAGTACTTC.

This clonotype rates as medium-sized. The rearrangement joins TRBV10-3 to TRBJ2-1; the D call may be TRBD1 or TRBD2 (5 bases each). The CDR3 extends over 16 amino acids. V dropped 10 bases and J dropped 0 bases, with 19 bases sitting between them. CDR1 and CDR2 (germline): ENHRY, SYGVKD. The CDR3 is CATAAQGEASYNEQFF. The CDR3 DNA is TGTGCCACAGCGGCCCAAGGGGAAGCCTCCTACAATGAGCAGTTCTTC.

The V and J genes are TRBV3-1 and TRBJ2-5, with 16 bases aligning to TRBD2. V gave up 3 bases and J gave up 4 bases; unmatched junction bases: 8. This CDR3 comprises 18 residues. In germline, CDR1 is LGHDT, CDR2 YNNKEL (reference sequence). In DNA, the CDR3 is TGTGCCAGCAGCCATCTAGGGACTAGCGGGGGGGTCGGAGAGACCCAGTACTTC. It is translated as CASSHLGTSGGVGETQYF.

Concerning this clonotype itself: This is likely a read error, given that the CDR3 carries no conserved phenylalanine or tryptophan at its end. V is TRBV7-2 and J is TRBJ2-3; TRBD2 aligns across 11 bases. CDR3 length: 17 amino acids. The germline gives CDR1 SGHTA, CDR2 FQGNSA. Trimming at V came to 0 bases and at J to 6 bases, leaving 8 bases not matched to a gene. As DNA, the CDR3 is TGTGCCAGCAGCTTAGCGGGGACTAGCGGAGGGGCGGATACGCAGTATATT. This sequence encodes CASSLAGTSGGADTQYI.

The chain's CDR3 is CASSLQGLAGGASYNEQFF. For the CDR3, the DNA is TGCGCCAGCAGCTTGCAGGGACTAGCGGGAGGTGCTTCCTACAATGAGCAGTTCTTC. The chain is built from TRBV5-1 and TRBJ2-1; 15 bases are shared with TRBD2. V lost 1 base and J lost 1; bases outside the gene matches: 6. The CDR3 length is 19 residues. The germline V gene has CDR1 SGHRS and CDR2 YFSETQ.

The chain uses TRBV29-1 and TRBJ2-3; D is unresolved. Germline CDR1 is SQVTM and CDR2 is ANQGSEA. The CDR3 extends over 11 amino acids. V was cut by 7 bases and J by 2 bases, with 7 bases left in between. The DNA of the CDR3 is TGCAGCGCCCCCTTCACAGATACGCAGTATTTT. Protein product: CSAPFTDTQYF.

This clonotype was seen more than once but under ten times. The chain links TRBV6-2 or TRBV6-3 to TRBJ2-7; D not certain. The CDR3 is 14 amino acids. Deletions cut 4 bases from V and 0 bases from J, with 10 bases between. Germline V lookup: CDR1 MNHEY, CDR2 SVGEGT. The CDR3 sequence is CASSWTGLSYEQYF. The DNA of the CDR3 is TGTGCCAGCAGTTGGACGGGCCTCTCCTACGAGCAGTACTTC.

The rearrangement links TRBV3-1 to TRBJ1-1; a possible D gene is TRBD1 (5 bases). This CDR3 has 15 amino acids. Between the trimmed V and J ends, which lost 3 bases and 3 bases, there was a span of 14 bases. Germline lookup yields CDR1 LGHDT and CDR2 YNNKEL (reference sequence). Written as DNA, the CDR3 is TGTGCCAGCAGCCAGACCAGGGTCGGCGACACTGAAGCTTTCTTT. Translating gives CASSQTRVGDTEAFF.

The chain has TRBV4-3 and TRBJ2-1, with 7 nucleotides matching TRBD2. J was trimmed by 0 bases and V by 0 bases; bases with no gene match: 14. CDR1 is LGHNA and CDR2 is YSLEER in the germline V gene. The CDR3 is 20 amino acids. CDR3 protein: CASSQDGASGYSSSYNEQFF. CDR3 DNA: TGCGCCAGCAGCCAAGATGGAGCTAGCGGCTACTCCAGCTCCTACAATGAGCAGTTCTTC.

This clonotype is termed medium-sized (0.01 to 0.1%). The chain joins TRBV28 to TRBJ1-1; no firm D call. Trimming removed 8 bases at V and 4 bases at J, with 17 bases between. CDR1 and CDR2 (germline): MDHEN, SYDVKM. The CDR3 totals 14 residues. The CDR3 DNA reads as TGTGCCAGCTGGCCGCGGGCGTACGGCACTGAAGCTTTCTTT. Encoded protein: CASWPRAYGTEAFF. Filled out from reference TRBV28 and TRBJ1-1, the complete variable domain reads DVKVTQSSRYLVKRTGEKVFLECVQDMDHENMFWYRQDPGLGLRLIYFSYDVKMKEKGDIPEGYSVSREKKERFSLILESASTNQTSMYLCASWPRAYGTEAFFGQGTRLTVV.

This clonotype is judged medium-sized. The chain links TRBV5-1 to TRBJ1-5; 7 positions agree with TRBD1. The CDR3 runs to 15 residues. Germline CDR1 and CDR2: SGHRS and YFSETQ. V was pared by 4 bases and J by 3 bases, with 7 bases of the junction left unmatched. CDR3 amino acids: CASSPSGQFNQPQHF. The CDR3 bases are TGCGCCAGCAGCCCGTCGGGACAGTTCAATCAGCCCCAGCATTTT.

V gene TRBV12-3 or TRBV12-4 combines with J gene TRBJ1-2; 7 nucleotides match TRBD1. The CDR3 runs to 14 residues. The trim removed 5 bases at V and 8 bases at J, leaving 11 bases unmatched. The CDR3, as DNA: TGTGCCAGCAGTCGGACAGGAAAGACCTGGGGCTACACCTTC. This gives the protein CASSRTGKTWGYTF.

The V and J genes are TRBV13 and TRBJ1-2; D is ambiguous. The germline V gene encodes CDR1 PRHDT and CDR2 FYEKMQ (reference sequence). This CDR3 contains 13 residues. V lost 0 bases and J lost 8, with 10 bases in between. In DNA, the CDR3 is TGTGCCAGCAGCTTAGGAGGAGCAAGGGGCTACACCTTC. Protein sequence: CASSLGGARGYTF.

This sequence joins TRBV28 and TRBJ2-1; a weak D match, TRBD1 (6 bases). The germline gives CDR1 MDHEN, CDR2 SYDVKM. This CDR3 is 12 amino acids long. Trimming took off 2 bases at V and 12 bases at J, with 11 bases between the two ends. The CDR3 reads CASSLQLGGQFF. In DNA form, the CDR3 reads TGTGCCAGCAGTTTACAACTAGGGGGGCAGTTCTTC.

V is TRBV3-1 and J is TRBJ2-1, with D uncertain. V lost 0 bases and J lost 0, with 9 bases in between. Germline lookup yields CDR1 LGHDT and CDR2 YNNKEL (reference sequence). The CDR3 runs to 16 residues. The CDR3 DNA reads TGTGCCAGCAGCCAAGAATACGGGTTCTCCTACAATGAGCAGTTCTTC. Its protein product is CASSQEYGFSYNEQFF.

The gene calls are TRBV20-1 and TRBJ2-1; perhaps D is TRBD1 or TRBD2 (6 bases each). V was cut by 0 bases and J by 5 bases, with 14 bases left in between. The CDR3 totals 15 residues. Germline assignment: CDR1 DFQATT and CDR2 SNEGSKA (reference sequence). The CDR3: CSARDGRTVDNEQFF. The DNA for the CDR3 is TGCAGTGCTAGAGATGGGAGGACAGTCGACAATGAGCAGTTCTTC.

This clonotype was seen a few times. The CDR3 nucleotides read TGTGCCAGCAGAGGACAGGGGGGGTACAATGAGCAGTTCTTC. It translates to CASRGQGGYNEQFF. This rearrangement joins TRBV6-5 to TRBJ2-1, with 10 bases aligning to TRBD1. This CDR3 region has 14 residues. CDR1 and CDR2 from the germline V gene are MNHEY and SVGAGI. V was clipped by 6 bases and J by 4 bases; unmatched bases: 3.

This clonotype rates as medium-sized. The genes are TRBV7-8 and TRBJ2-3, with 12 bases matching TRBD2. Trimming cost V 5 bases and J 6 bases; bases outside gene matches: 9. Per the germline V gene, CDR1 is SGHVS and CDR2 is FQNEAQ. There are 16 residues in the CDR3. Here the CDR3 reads CASSPSSGRARDTQYF. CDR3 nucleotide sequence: TGTGCCAGCAGCCCCTCTAGCGGGAGGGCCAGGGATACGCAGTATTTT.

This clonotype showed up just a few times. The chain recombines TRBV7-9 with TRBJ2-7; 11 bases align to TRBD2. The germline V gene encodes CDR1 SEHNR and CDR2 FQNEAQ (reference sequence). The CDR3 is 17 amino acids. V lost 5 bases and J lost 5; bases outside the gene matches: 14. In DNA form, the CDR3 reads TGTGCCAGCAGCCCCCCCATAGCGGGAGGGCCAGGGGACGAGCAGTACTTC. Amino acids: CASSPPIAGGPGDEQYF.